This TCR beta chain comes out of a study of OX40 agonist ivuxolimab in advanced cancers. Study-wide results and caveats: With doses of 0.1 to 3.0 mg/kg, CD4+ and CD8+ blood T cells had undergone clonal expansion by week 6. Normalized T-cell clonal expansion was also low in a subset of nonresponders.

Concerning this clone itself: The antigen remains undetermined.

The assay was immunoSEQ multiplex PCR, and TCRdb's table has in-frame clones only and misses some. The repertoire holds 100,000 to 130,000 clones, with more than 85% as singletons. Germline CDR1 and CDR2: SGHTA and FQGTGA. Trimming cost V 2 bases and J 5 bases, with 12 bases left between them. There are 15 residues in the CDR3. This chain joins TRBV7-3 and TRBJ2-2, with D maybe TRBD1 (5 bases). Sequenced here: CD4+ or CD8+ T cells sorted from blood, sampled in a trial of the OX40 agonist ivuxolimab. The TCR originated in an adult with an advanced solid tumor such as melanoma, head and neck, liver or kidney cancer. This CDR3 is CASSLLGVWTGELFF. The CDR3 bases are TGTGCCAGCAGCTTACTAGGGGTATGGACCGGGGAGCTGTTTTTT.